Listed here are 24 T cell receptor beta chains from one sample, sequenced in a study of T cell responses to AZD1222 COVID-19 vaccine. Profiling relied on immunoSEQ multiplex PCR, and the TCRdb table lists in-frame clones only, not all of them. Of fewer than 150,000 clones listed, under 90% are singletons. The sample in question was peripheral blood, obtained on day 0 of AZD1222 vaccination. Receptor source: an adult in good health.

This chain joins TRBV6-5 and TRBJ2-4, with D possibly matching TRBD1 (6 bases). Trimming left V 2 bases short and J 4 bases short, with 9 bases between. CDR1 is MNHEY and CDR2 is SVGAGI in the germline V gene. The CDR3 runs to 14 residues. The chain's CDR3 is CASSYGGTKNIQYF. In DNA, the CDR3 is TGTGCCAGCAGTTACGGTGGGACAAAAAACATTCAGTACTTC.

The rearrangement uses TRBV24-1 and TRBJ1-4; D uncertain. This CDR3 contains 14 residues. Germline CDR1 KGHDR, CDR2 SFDVKD. Trimming pared 5 bases from V and 5 bases from J, leaving 11 bases between. The CDR3 protein is CATSAGPPNEKLFF. The CDR3 DNA is TGTGCCACCAGTGCGGGCCCTCCGAATGAAAAACTGTTTTTT.

This CDR3 reads CASRYAENTEAFF. The DNA for the CDR3 is TGTGCCAGCCGATACGCGGAGAACACTGAAGCTTTCTTT. J is TRBJ1-1 and V is TRBV7-9; D gene uncertain. The V gene lost 8 bases and the J gene lost 1 base, with 11 bases spanning the gap. Germline V gene data show CDR1 as SEHNR and CDR2 as FQNEAQ (reference sequence). The CDR3 runs to 13 residues. The variable domain in full, with the rest retrieved from reference TRBV7-9 and TRBJ1-1, is DTGVSQNPRHKITKRGQNVTFRCDPISEHNRLYWYRQTLGQGPEFLTYFQNEAQLEKSRLLSDRFSAERPKGSFSTLEIQRTEQGDSAMYLCASRYAENTEAFFGQGTRLTVV.

The V and J genes are TRBV5-1 and TRBJ1-3; perhaps TRBD1 as D (6 bases). Germline CDR1 is SGHRS and CDR2 is YFSETQ. The CDR3 has 13 amino acids. Deletions cut 8 bases from V and 1 base from J, with 10 bases between. The CDR3 protein is CASGGGSGNTIYF. CDR3 in DNA: TGCGCCAGTGGAGGGGGATCTGGAAACACCATATATTTT.

The chain combines TRBV11-3 with TRBJ2-5; TRBD1 matches at 7 bases. V trimming: 6 bases; J trimming: 5 bases; junction bases outside the gene matches: 15. The CDR3 runs 16 residues. The germline CDR1 and CDR2 sequences are SGHNT and YENEEA. CDR3 protein: CASRHEPRQGDETQYF. CDR3 DNA: TGTGCCAGCAGACACGAGCCCAGACAGGGAGACGAGACCCAGTACTTC.

The rearrangement joins TRBV7-8 to TRBJ2-5; TRBD1 matches at 9 bases. The CDR3 totals 16 residues. The ends lost 5 bases at V and 3 bases at J; junction bases unmatched: 10. Germline V CDR1 and CDR2: SGHVS, FQNEAQ. In nucleotides, the CDR3 is TGTGCCAGCAGCGGGGGGCCGGGACAGGGAAAAGAGACCCAGTACTTC. Amino acids: CASSGGPGQGKETQYF.

The chain uses TRBV7-9 and TRBJ1-6, with D uncertain. Germline assignment: CDR1 SEHNR and CDR2 FQNEAQ (reference sequence). V was pared by 5 bases and J by 9 bases, with 8 bases between. The CDR3 spans 12 residues. The CDR3 sequence is CASSPDTSPLHF. Written as DNA, the CDR3 is TGTGCCAGCAGCCCGGATACTTCACCCCTCCACTTT.

The sample holds one count of this clone. The chain combines TRBV24-1 with TRBJ2-3; perhaps TRBD2 as D (7 bases). V dropped 5 bases and J dropped 0 bases, with 17 bases sitting between them. CDR3 size: 17 residues. Germline assignment: CDR1 KGHDR and CDR2 SFDVKD. This CDR3 is CATSAPLGGVSTDTQYF. As DNA, the CDR3 is TGTGCCACCAGTGCCCCTTTAGGGGGGGTAAGCACAGATACGCAGTATTTT.

This clone was counted between two and nine times. V and J are TRBV12-3 or TRBV12-4 and TRBJ2-3; a possible D gene is TRBD2 (5 bases). Trimming pared 3 bases from V and 5 bases from J, leaving 9 bases between. CDR3 length equals 13 residues. As DNA, the CDR3 is TGTGCCAGCAGTTTTTGGGGAGTAGATACGCAGTATTTT. It codes for CASSFWGVDTQYF.

J is TRBJ2-7 and V is TRBV28; D may match TRBD1 or TRBD2 (5 bases each). Trimming removed 3 bases from V and 6 bases from J, with 9 bases in between. The germline V gene has CDR1 MDHEN and CDR2 SYDVKM. CDR3 length: 12 amino acids. This CDR3 reads CASSLGVSEQYF. CDR3 bases: TGTGCCAGCAGTTTGGGGGTTAGCGAGCAGTACTTC. Based on the CDR3 plus reference TRBV28 and TRBJ2-7, the full variable domain is DVKVTQSSRYLVKRTGEKVFLECVQDMDHENMFWYRQDPGLGLRLIYFSYDVKMKEKGDIPEGYSVSREKKERFSLILESASTNQTSMYLCASSLGVSEQYFGPGTRLTVT.

The chain has TRBV4-1 and TRBJ2-1; 7 bases align to TRBD2. There are 15 residues in the CDR3. The germline V gene encodes CDR1 MGHRA and CDR2 YSYEKL. Losses at the gene ends were 1 base for V and 9 bases for J; bases not matched to a gene: 9. CDR3 sequence reads: CASSQAASGLGEQFF. CDR3 in DNA: TGCGCCAGCAGCCAAGCGGCTAGCGGTTTAGGTGAGCAGTTCTTC.

The rearrangement links TRBV21-1 to TRBJ1-3. TRBV21-1 is deemed a pseudogene. There are 13 residues in the CDR3. The CDR3 loop reads CASSYLAGNTIYF. CDR3 nucleotides: TGTGCCAGCAGTTATTTGGCTGGAAACACCATATATTTT.

J is TRBJ2-7 and V is TRBV5-1; D remains unclear. The CDR3 contains 16 residues. Trimming took off 6 bases at V and 5 bases at J, with 24 bases between the two ends. Per germline, CDR1 SGHRS and CDR2 YFSETQ. The CDR3 spells CASKAGVSQVYDEQYF. The CDR3 DNA is TGCGCCAGCAAGGCCGGAGTTAGCCAGGTTTACGACGAGCAGTACTTC. Full variable domain (remainder filled in from reference TRBV5-1 and TRBJ2-7): KAGVTQTPRYLIKTRGQQVTLSCSPISGHRSVSWYQQTPGQGLQFLFEYFSETQRNKGNFPGRFSGRQFSNSRSEMNVSTLELGDSALYLCASKAGVSQVYDEQYFGPGTRLTVT.

The DNA for the CDR3 is TGCGCCAGCAGCCTAGTCGGTCCCCCCTACGAGCAGTACTTC. Encoded protein: CASSLVGPPYEQYF. The rearrangement links TRBV4-1 to TRBJ2-7; unclear D gene. This CDR3 has 14 amino acids. Between the trimmed V and J ends, which lost 4 bases and 2 bases, there was a span of 12 bases. CDR1 is MGHRA, CDR2 YSYEKL, per germline.

V usage is TRBV6-1 and J usage is TRBJ2-5; possible D gene TRBD2, 6 bases. Looked up from germline, CDR1 is MNHNS and CDR2 is SASEGT. CDR3 length equals 15 residues. V lost 3 bases to trimming and J lost 0 bases, with 11 bases between them. The CDR3 sequence: CASSEASAYQETQYF. The DNA of the CDR3 is TGTGCCAGCAGTGAGGCTAGCGCGTACCAAGAGACCCAGTACTTC.

Turning to this clone: The junction shows a germline mismatch at one end, possibly a read error. V is TRBV20-1 and J is TRBJ2-3; a weak D match, TRBD1 (5 bases). Germline V gene sequence: CDR1 DFQATT, CDR2 SNEGSKA (reference sequence). The CDR3 is 10 residues long. Here the CDR3 reads CSVYQGQLLF. As DNA, the CDR3 is TGCAGTGTTTACCAGGGCCAGCTCCTTTTT.

This clone was seen only a few times. The V and J genes are TRBV9 and TRBJ1-1; TRBD1 might be the D (5 bases). The CDR3 covers 15 residues. The V end was cut by 0 bases, the J end by 0 bases, with 9 bases between. The germline gives CDR1 SGDLS, CDR2 YYNGEE. The chain's CDR3 is CASSVDKGMNTEAFF. In nucleotides, the CDR3 is TGTGCCAGCAGCGTAGATAAGGGGATGAACACTGAAGCTTTCTTT.

The rearrangement links TRBV12-5 to TRBJ1-4, with no clear D. Between the trimmed V and J ends, which lost 1 base and 8 bases, there was a span of 11 bases. Looked up from germline, CDR1 is LGHNT and CDR2 is FRNRAP. The CDR3 sequence is 14 residues long. CDR3 sequence (DNA): TGTGCTAGTGGTTTGGCGTCGGTAGGCGAAAAACTGTTTTTT. Residues: CASGLASVGEKLFF.

There are a few counts of this clone. V is TRBV19 and J is TRBJ1-3; D is unclear. The CDR3 runs 14 residues. V was clipped by 3 bases and J by 9 bases, with 15 bases between them. Germline CDR1 reads LNHDA; CDR2 reads SQIVND (reference sequence). CDR3 in amino acids: CASSMSPPLGTIYF. In DNA, the CDR3 is TGTGCCAGTAGTATGTCGCCGCCACTAGGCACCATATATTTT.

The count of this clone is one. This sequence joins TRBV29-1 and TRBJ2-7; the D gene is possibly TRBD1 (7 bases). Looked up from germline, CDR1 is SQVTM and CDR2 is ANQGSEA. Trimming stripped 2 bases from V and 4 bases from J, with 12 bases between. The CDR3 is made up of 13 amino acids. DNA of the CDR3: TGCAGCGTTGAACGGCAGGGGGGTTACGAGCAGTACTTC. Protein: CSVERQGGYEQYF.

The rearrangement joins TRBV27 to TRBJ2-6, with 7 bases matching TRBD2. The germline V gene has CDR1 MNHEY and CDR2 SMNVEV (reference sequence). V gave up 2 bases and J gave up 0 bases; unmatched junction bases: 10. The CDR3 is made up of 19 amino acids. In nucleotides, the CDR3 is TGTGCCAGCAGTTTAGGGGACTACCAAGAGGGCTCTGGGGCCAACGTCCTGACTTTC. Its protein product is CASSLGDYQEGSGANVLTF. The full variable domain, with the rest looked up from reference TRBV27 and TRBJ2-6, is EAQVTQNPRYLITVTGKKLTVTCSQNMNHEYMSWYRQDPGLGLRQIYYSMNVEVTDKGDVPEGYKVSRKEKRNFPLILESPSPNQTSLYFCASSLGDYQEGSGANVLTFGAGSRLTVL.

The CDR3 here is CASSPAGMIHEQYF. As DNA, the CDR3 is TGTGCCAGCAGCCCAGCGGGCATGATCCACGAGCAGTACTTC. V usage is TRBV2 and J usage is TRBJ2-7, with D possibly TRBD2 on 6 matching bases. V shed 6 bases and J shed 5 bases, with 17 bases lying between them. CDR1 SNHLY and CDR2 FYNNEI come from the germline V gene. The CDR3 extends over 14 amino acids.

The chain joins TRBV6-5 to TRBJ2-7; D is unclear. With 10 bases removed from V and 5 bases from J, the gap between germline ends came to 18 bases. The CDR3 runs 13 residues. From germline, CDR1 is MNHEY and CDR2 SVGAGI. For the CDR3, the DNA is TGTGCCATCACTCGGGCCAAGCTCGACGAGCAGTACTTC. Amino acids: CAITRAKLDEQYF.

The chain has TRBV19 and TRBJ1-1; 9 bases match TRBD1. V shed 1 base and J 10 bases; nucleotides not matched to a gene: 7. The CDR3 consists of 14 residues. Per the germline V gene, CDR1 is LNHDA and CDR2 is SQIVND (reference sequence). The CDR3: CASSIVNRGLVAFF. The CDR3 region has the DNA TGTGCCAGTAGTATAGTAAACAGGGGGCTTGTAGCTTTCTTT.